This TCR beta chain was sequenced in a study of Ad26.COV2.S vaccination and SARS-CoV-2 variants. Notes on the study in general: The breadth of spike-specific CD8+ and CD4+ T cell responses after vaccination was reportedly substantial. Measurements of TCR breadth and depth may have given underestimates of the total T cell responses. Placebo recipients had lower spike-specific TCR breadth than vaccine recipients.

Generated by immunoSEQ multiplex PCR, the TCRdb table keeps only in-frame clones and is missing some. The repertoire holds 85,000 to 120,000 clones, with over 70% as singletons. This clone has only a few counts. As yet, its antigen is unknown. The CDR3 totals 15 residues. V gave up 1 base and J gave up 3 bases, with 14 bases separating them. CDR1 is SGHRS and CDR2 is YFSETQ in the germline V gene. This TCR came from a human donor who had recovered from COVID-19. The chain combines TRBV5-1 with TRBJ2-7; unclear D gene. Here the sequenced sample was peripheral blood, taken after recovery from COVID-19. The CDR3 bases are TGCGCCAGCAGCTTGTCTCGGACGGACCTCTACGAGCAGTACTTC. It yields the protein CASSLSRTDLYEQYF.